A single sample is the source of the 23 T cell receptor beta chains below, sequenced in a study of molecular identifiers for immune sequencing clone quantification. MiXCR, run by TCRdb on the PCR reads, gives a single entry per CDR3 protein. The sample has hundreds of thousands of distinct CDR3 sequences; about 20% are singletons. The sequencing sample was made of naive CD8+ T cells from blood, with Jurkat cell RNA spiked in. As to subset: FACS-sorted CD8+CD4-CCR7+CD45RA+ naive T cells. These TCRs come from a human donor in good health. Some libraries in this study had Jurkat cell RNA spiked in.

This clonotype was seen repeatedly, ten times or more. This chain uses TRBV4-3 with TRBJ1-1; D is possibly TRBD1 (5 bases). Trimming left V 0 bases short and J 5 bases short, with 13 bases between. This CDR3 has 15 residues. Per the germline V gene, CDR1 is LGHNA and CDR2 is YSLEER. CDR3 region: CASSQDGGGLTEAFF. Here the CDR3 DNA reads TGCGCCAGCAGCCAAGATGGTGGGGGACTTACTGAAGCTTTCTTT.

As concerns this clonotype: This may come from a read error, since a much larger clone is one base off. The rearrangement links TRBV19 to TRBJ2-2; D call uncertain. The CDR3 runs to 14 residues. V lost 7 bases and J lost 5, with 14 bases in between. Germline V gives CDR1 LNHDA, CDR2 SQIVND (reference sequence). The CDR3 loop is CASIFGLGTGELFF. The CDR3 nucleotides are TGTGCCAGTATTTTCGGATTGGGGACCGGGGAGCTGTTTTTT. Looking up the rest from reference TRBV19 and TRBJ2-2 gives the full variable domain: DGGITQSPKYLFRKEGQNVTLSCEQNLNHDAMYWYRQDPGQGLRLIYYSQIVNDFQKGDIAEGYSVSREKKESFPLTVTSAQKNPTAFYLCASIFGLGTGELFFGEGSRLTVL.

At least ten counts were recorded for this clonotype. The chain recombines TRBV27 with TRBJ2-7, with 8 bases matching TRBD2. The J segment lost 6 bases and the V segment lost 8 bases, leaving 12 bases of the junction unmatched. Per germline, CDR1 MNHEY and CDR2 SMNVEV (reference sequence). This CDR3 spans 14 amino acids. CDR3 sequence (DNA): TGTGCCAGCCGTCATACGGGGGGGCCCCCCGAGCAGTACTTC. Amino acid sequence: CASRHTGGPPEQYF.

This clonotype has a count of ten or more. The rearrangement links TRBV6-6 to TRBJ2-7, with a tentative D call TRBD1 (6 bases). The CDR3 consists of 12 residues. Germline V gene lookup returns CDR1 MNHNY and CDR2 SVGAGI (reference sequence). Trimming pared 5 bases from V and 7 bases from J, leaving 12 bases between. This CDR3 is CASSDRPGEQYF. CDR3 DNA sequence: TGTGCCAGCAGTGACAGGCCGGGGGAGCAGTACTTC.

The V gene is TRBV5-6, the J gene TRBJ1-2, with 7 bases aligning to TRBD1. The CDR3 loop spans 13 amino acids. The germline V gene has CDR1 SGHDT and CDR2 YYEEEE. V shed 8 bases and J 3 bases; nucleotides not matched to a gene: 7. In DNA, the CDR3 is TGTGCCAGTATCTCCGGGACAGACTATGGCTACACCTTC. It specifies CASISGTDYGYTF.

This clonotype has a count of ten or more. The V and J genes are TRBV7-6 and TRBJ2-7; D gene uncertain. CDR1 and CDR2 from the germline V gene are SGHVS and FNYEAQ. The V end was cut by 5 bases, the J end by 7 bases, with 9 bases between. This CDR3 has 11 residues. CDR3 sequence reads: CASSDAGEQYF. CDR3 nucleotides: TGTGCCAGCAGCGACGCTGGGGAGCAGTACTTC.

V is TRBV6-2 or TRBV6-3 and J is TRBJ1-5; perhaps TRBD1 as D (5 bases). From germline, CDR1 is MNHEY and CDR2 SVGEGT. CDR3 size: 11 residues. The V gene lost 3 bases and the J gene lost 11 bases, with 8 bases spanning the gap. CDR3 sequence reads: CASSYPGAQHF. Written as DNA, the CDR3 is TGTGCCAGCAGTTATCCGGGGGCCCAGCATTTT.

This clonotype occurred a few times. V gene TRBV6-5 combines with J gene TRBJ1-6, with D perhaps matching TRBD1 (6 bases). V lost 10 bases to trimming and J lost 4 bases, with 17 bases between them. Germline V gives CDR1 MNHEY, CDR2 SVGAGI. This CDR3 is built from 15 residues. The CDR3 coding sequence is TGTGCCACCTCGCCGGGGGGCTTGTATAATTCACCCCTCCACTTT. Amino acid sequence: CATSPGGLYNSPLHF.

Many counts were recorded for this clonotype. CDR3 sequence (DNA): TGTGCCAGCAGTTCAACCGGGGCACGAGGGAACTATGAGCAGTTCTTC. It codes for CASSSTGARGNYEQFF. The V call is TRBV12-3 or TRBV12-4, the J call TRBJ2-1; tentatively, D is TRBD1 or TRBD2 (5 bases each). The CDR3 sequence is 16 residues long. V lost 4 bases, J lost 8 bases, and 21 bases lay in between.

A word on this clonotype: This may be a read error, as it is one base from a much larger clone. The chain carries TRBV20-1 and TRBJ2-1; D gene ambiguous. The CDR3 loop spans 10 amino acids. CDR1 and CDR2 (germline): DFQATT, SNEGSKA (reference sequence). The CDR3: CSAINNERFF. CDR3 sequence (DNA): TGCAGTGCCATCAACAATGAGCGGTTCTTC.

The CDR3: CSARGPSVEYF. The CDR3 DNA sequence: TGCAGTGCTAGAGGGCCCTCCGTGGAGTACTTC. The chain has TRBV20-1 and TRBJ2-7, with D unresolved. Trimming cost V 1 base and J 11 bases, with 12 bases left between them. Germline V gene sequence: CDR1 DFQATT, CDR2 SNEGSKA (reference sequence). CDR3 length: 11 amino acids.

At least ten counts were recorded for this clonotype. J is TRBJ2-4 and V is TRBV5-1, with D hard to call. V dropped 7 bases and J dropped 0 bases, with 8 bases sitting between them. There are 13 residues in the CDR3. Germline V CDR1 and CDR2: SGHRS, YFSETQ. The CDR3 nucleotides read TGCGCCAGCTCGGACCTAGCCAAAAACATTCAGTACTTC. It codes for CASSDLAKNIQYF.

About this clonotype itself: A clone one base away is much larger, so this may be a read error. V and J are TRBV30 and TRBJ2-5; 10 positions match TRBD1. This CDR3 spans 14 amino acids. CDR1 and CDR2 from the germline V gene are GTSNPN and SVGIG (reference sequence). The CDR3 loop is CALSVGTGEETQYF. The CDR3 bases are TGTGCCTTGAGTGTTGGGACAGGGGAAGAGACCCAGTACTTC.

Concerning this clonotype: A read error may be the cause here, since a much bigger clone is one base away. This rearrangement joins TRBV13 to TRBJ2-7; D possibly corresponds to TRBD1 (6 bases). The length of the CDR3 is 15 residues. Trimming removed 4 bases at V and 1 base at J, with 14 bases between. The germline CDR1 and CDR2 sequences are PRHDT and FYEKMQ (reference sequence). The CDR3 loop is CASSSRDKPSYEQYF. CDR3 coding DNA: TGTGCCAGCAGCTCCCGGGACAAGCCTTCCTACGAGCAGTACTTC.

With respect to this clonotype: A single base separates this from a much larger clone, so it may be a read error. The chain is built from TRBV7-9 and TRBJ2-7; no clear D gene. The tail of the sequence fits TRBJ2-1 better, so the J call may be wrong. Germline V gene sequence: CDR1 SEHNR, CDR2 FQNEAQ (reference sequence). The CDR3 has 13 amino acids. The CDR3 protein is CASSLGPSLEQFF. CDR3 bases: TGTGCCAGCAGCTTAGGGCCAAGCCTCGAGCAGTTCTTC.

In its sample, this clonotype was seen many times. V and J are TRBV28 and TRBJ2-7; weak D call: TRBD2 (6 bases). Trimming left V 6 bases short and J 3 bases short, with 15 bases between. This CDR3 is built from 14 residues. The germline CDR1 and CDR2 sequences are MDHEN and SYDVKM. The CDR3 sequence: CASSLSGGIYEQYF. The CDR3 DNA reads TGTGCCAGCAGCCTTAGCGGAGGGATCTACGAGCAGTACTTC. The full variable domain, with the rest looked up from reference TRBV28 and TRBJ2-7, is DVKVTQSSRYLVKRTGEKVFLECVQDMDHENMFWYRQDPGLGLRLIYFSYDVKMKEKGDIPEGYSVSREKKERFSLILESASTNQTSMYLCASSLSGGIYEQYFGPGTRLTVT.

This clonotype has ten or more counts. The J gene is TRBJ2-3, the V gene TRBV28; the D is unclear. Germline V gene lookup returns CDR1 MDHEN and CDR2 SYDVKM. The V end was cut by 11 bases, the J end by 2 bases, with 17 bases between. CDR3 size: 14 residues. Here the CDR3 DNA reads TGTGCCGGCTCTCGCGAGTTCTCCACAGATACGCAGTATTTT. This codes for CAGSREFSTDTQYF.

Note on this clonotype: The junction does not match germline at one end; this may be a read error. V is TRBV6-5 and J is TRBJ2-5; D unresolved. Germline CDR1 reads MNHEY; CDR2 reads SVGAGI. The length of the CDR3 is 14 residues. The CDR3 coding sequence is TGTGCCAGCAGTTATTCGGTCAGCCAAGAGTCCCAGTACTTC. As protein: CASSYSVSQESQYF.

In its sample, this clonotype was seen once. The chain uses TRBV4-1 and TRBJ2-3, with TRBD2 as a possible D gene (5 bases). CDR3 length: 15 residues. CDR1 and CDR2 from the germline V gene are MGHRA and YSYEKL. V lost 5 bases and J 2 bases, leaving 14 bases between the germline ends. The DNA of the CDR3 is TGCGCCAGCAGCACTCAACCAGCGGACACAGATACGCAGTATTTT. This sequence encodes CASSTQPADTDTQYF.

There are many counts of this clonotype. The chain uses TRBV5-4 and TRBJ2-7; D remains ambiguous. This CDR3 comprises 13 residues. The V end was cut by 1 base, the J end by 5 bases, with 10 bases between. Germline assignment: CDR1 SGHNT and CDR2 YYREEE (reference sequence). CDR3 sequence (DNA): TGTGCCAGCAGCTTGACCGCGAGCCACGAGCAGTACTTC. As protein: CASSLTASHEQYF.

The chain recombines TRBV5-8 with TRBJ2-7, with 10 bases identical to TRBD2. The V gene's germline CDR1 is SGHTS and CDR2 YDEGEE. The CDR3 extends over 18 amino acids. V shed 0 bases and J 3 bases; nucleotides not matched to a gene: 12. DNA of the CDR3: TGTGCCAGCAGCTTGGTTCGAGCGGGAGGGCTGTGGAACTACGAGCAGTACTTC. Translation: CASSLVRAGGLWNYEQYF.

Turning to this clonotype: A clone one base away is much larger, so this may be a read error. The conserved phenylalanine or tryptophan normally closing the CDR3 is absent here, so this likely arose from a read error. This chain joins TRBV4-1 and TRBJ1-4, with D perhaps TRBD1 (5 bases). V was pared by 3 bases and J by 13 bases, with 12 bases between. The V gene's germline CDR1 is MGHRA and CDR2 YSYEKL. The CDR3 is made up of 12 amino acids. The CDR3 DNA reads as TGCGCCAGCAGCCACGTTCAGGGTGGACTGTTTTCT. Protein: CASSHVQGGLFS.

Many counts were recorded for this clonotype. The CDR3 bases are TGTGCCAGCGCAGATATGGGACATTCTGAAGCTTTCTTT. Its protein is CASADMGHSEAFF. The gene calls are TRBV18 and TRBJ1-1, with D perhaps TRBD1 (6 bases). Germline CDR1 KGHSH, CDR2 LQKENI. Trimming cost V 8 bases and J 6 bases, with 16 bases left between them. The CDR3 is made up of 13 amino acids.